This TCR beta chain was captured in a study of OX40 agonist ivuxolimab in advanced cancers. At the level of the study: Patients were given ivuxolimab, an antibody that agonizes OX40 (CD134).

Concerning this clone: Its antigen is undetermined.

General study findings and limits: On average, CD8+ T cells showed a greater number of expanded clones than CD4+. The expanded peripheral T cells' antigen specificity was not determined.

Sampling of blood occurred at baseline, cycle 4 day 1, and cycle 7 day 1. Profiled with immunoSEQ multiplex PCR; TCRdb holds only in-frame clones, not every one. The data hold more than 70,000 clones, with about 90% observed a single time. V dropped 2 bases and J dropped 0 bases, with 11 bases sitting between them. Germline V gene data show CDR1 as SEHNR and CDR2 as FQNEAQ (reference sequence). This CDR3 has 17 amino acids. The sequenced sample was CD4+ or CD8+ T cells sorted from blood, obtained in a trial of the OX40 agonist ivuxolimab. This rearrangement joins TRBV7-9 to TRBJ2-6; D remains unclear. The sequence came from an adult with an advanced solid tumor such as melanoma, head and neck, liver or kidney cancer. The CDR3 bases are TGTGCCAGCAGCTTAAATTACTTGTCCTCTGGGGCCAACGTCCTGACTTTC. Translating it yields CASSLNYLSSGANVLTF.